These 9 T cell receptor beta chains share one sample of origin, sequenced in a study of memory CD4+ T cells and cytomegalovirus serostatus. The sort gate was single viable CD3+CD4+CD8-CD45RO+ cells for memory CD4+ T cells. Generated by immunoSEQ multiplex PCR, the TCRdb table keeps only in-frame clones and is missing some. Of 45,000 to 55,000 clones listed, 60% to 80% are singletons. The source material was memory CD4+ T cells from blood. The receptors here all came from an adult in good health and CMV-seronegative.

The chain uses TRBV28 and TRBJ2-7; 11 bases align to TRBD2. Per germline, CDR1 MDHEN and CDR2 SYDVKM. The CDR3 covers 17 residues. V was clipped by 6 bases and J by 1 base; unmatched bases: 11. CDR3 bases: TGTGCCAGCAGCTCTTTTTCTAGCGGGAGGTTTTCCTACGAGCAGTACTTC. This sequence encodes CASSSFSSGRFSYEQYF. Full variable domain (outside the CDR3, taken from reference TRBV28 and TRBJ2-7): DVKVTQSSRYLVKRTGEKVFLECVQDMDHENMFWYRQDPGLGLRLIYFSYDVKMKEKGDIPEGYSVSREKKERFSLILESASTNQTSMYLCASSSFSSGRFSYEQYFGPGTRLTVT.

The chain combines TRBV11-2 with TRBJ2-5; TRBD2 is a possible D gene (5 bases). Germline V gene lookup returns CDR1 SGHAT and CDR2 FQNNGV. This CDR3 has 16 residues. Trimming took 3 bases from V and 8 from J, leaving 22 bases between them. The CDR3 DNA reads as TGTGCCAGCAGCTTTTCACCCGGGATCCCCACTATTACCCAGTACTTC. Amino acids: CASSFSPGIPTITQYF. The complete variable domain, with remaining parts taken from reference TRBV11-2 and TRBJ2-5, reads EAGVAQSPRYKIIEKRQSVAFWCNPISGHATLYWYQQILGQGPKLLIQFQNNGVVDDSQLPKDRFSAERLKGVDSTLKIQPAKLEDSAVYLCASSFSPGIPTITQYFGPGTRLLVL.

The chain couples TRBV2 to TRBJ1-5, with 7 bases matching TRBD1. V dropped 5 bases and J dropped 7; count of bases not matched to a gene: 11. CDR3 length: 15 residues. Germline V gene data show CDR1 as SNHLY and CDR2 as FYNNEI. CDR3: CASSPQGVGSQPQHF. The CDR3 DNA reads TGTGCCAGCAGTCCGCAGGGGGTCGGTAGCCAGCCCCAGCATTTT.

The DNA of the CDR3 is TGTGCCAGCAGCGTGGGGACAGGGGGCTTGGATGAGCAGTTCTTC. This gives the protein CASSVGTGGLDEQFF. This chain connects TRBV5-8 to TRBJ2-1, with 12 bases that match TRBD1. After removal of 4 bases from V and 8 bases from J, the junction contained 7 bases not matched to a gene. The CDR3 loop spans 15 amino acids. The germline gives CDR1 SGHTS, CDR2 YDEGEE.

This clone was picked up a small number of times. The gene calls are TRBV27 and TRBJ2-3; the D gene is possibly TRBD1 (5 bases). Per germline, CDR1 MNHEY and CDR2 SMNVEV (reference sequence). V lost 5 bases to trimming and J lost 2 bases, with 11 bases between them. The CDR3 extends over 14 amino acids. CDR3 amino acids: CASSPRQNTDTQYF. CDR3 nucleotides: TGTGCCAGCAGTCCCCGACAGAACACAGATACGCAGTATTTT.

To note about this clone: This sample also contains other DNA sequences that code for the same CDR3. This chain connects TRBV28 to TRBJ1-2; 7 positions match TRBD1. The CDR3 is made up of 14 amino acids. Trimming removed 6 bases from V and 2 bases from J; junction bases left unmatched: 6. CDR1 is MDHEN and CDR2 is SYDVKM in the germline V gene. CDR3 sequence (DNA): TGTGCCAGCAGCTCGACAGGGAAGAACTATGGCTACACCTTC. Protein product: CASSSTGKNYGYTF.

The chain uses TRBV6-6 and TRBJ2-7; 10 bases are shared with TRBD1. The V gene end was trimmed by 7 bases and the J gene end by 5 bases; junction bases not matched to a gene: 8. Germline values: CDR1 MNHNY, CDR2 SVGAGI (reference sequence). CDR3 length: 14 residues. CDR3 sequence: CASTPGQGLDEQYF. The CDR3, as DNA: TGTGCCAGCACTCCGGGACAGGGGTTAGACGAGCAGTACTTC.

The rearrangement links TRBV18 to TRBJ1-5, with 9 bases identical to TRBD1. Germline-derived CDR1 and CDR2 are KGHSH and LQKENI. V lost 3 bases and J lost 3; bases outside the gene matches: 3. The length of the CDR3 is 15 residues. CDR3 DNA: TGTGCCAGCTCACCCTTACAGGGGGCCAATCAGCCCCAGCATTTT. Protein: CASSPLQGANQPQHF.

The chain links TRBV9 to TRBJ2-3, with D perhaps being TRBD1 or TRBD2 (6 bases each). The CDR3 consists of 15 residues. V dropped 8 bases and J dropped 2 bases, with 18 bases sitting between them. Per the germline V gene, CDR1 is SGDLS and CDR2 is YYNGEE. The CDR3 reads CASRLGGSNTDTQYF. The CDR3 nucleotides read TGTGCCAGTCGACTAGGGGGGTCGAACACAGATACGCAGTATTTT.